This T cell receptor beta chain was found in a study of human T cells and chemical hapten exposure. Study-level background: Minor pooled library volume differences mainly drove per-sample TCR yield variation.

In this sample, this clonotype turned up a few times. TCRdb reprocessed the RACE reads via MiXCR and lists one record per CDR3 protein. The data show 120,000 or so distinct CDR3 sequences, roughly 13% seen once. The time point: patch test 1, 2 weeks after DPC sensitization. The treatment is: therapeutic diphenylcyclopropenone sensitization with weekly scalp DPC. The CDR3 runs to 15 residues. Trimming shortened V by 7 bases and J by 3 bases, and 13 bases separated the two germline ends. Germline assignment: CDR1 LNHDA and CDR2 SQIVND (reference sequence). The sample was whole blood, taken in connection with sensitization to the hapten diphenylcyclopropenone (DPC). The rearrangement uses TRBV19 and TRBJ2-6; D may match TRBD1 or TRBD2 (5 bases each). The sequence came from a man aged 18 to 29 with alopecia areata. Some clones in this sample may be carry-over from other donors' samples. In DNA, the CDR3 is TGTGCCAGTAAGCAGGGAGTTTTTGGGGCCAACGTCCTGACTTTC. It is translated as CASKQGVFGANVLTF.